The 6 T cell receptor beta chains listed next were all sequenced from one sample in a study of glioma-infiltrating T cells after dendritic cell vaccination. Sequenced by immunoSEQ multiplex PCR; TCRdb stores in-frame clones only, minus some. The table lists 100,000 or so clones, 90% of them singletons. Time point given: after dendritic cell vaccination, including at tumor progression/relapse. This specimen was blood, taken after dendritic cell vaccination. These receptors were obtained from a human donor with glioblastoma.

V usage is TRBV6-6 and J usage is TRBJ2-1, with D perhaps matching TRBD2 (6 bases). V was clipped by 3 bases and J by 10 bases, with 10 bases between them. The V gene's germline CDR1 is MNHNY and CDR2 SVGAGI (reference sequence). The CDR3 has 12 amino acids. CDR3 in amino acids: CASSYWGDEQFF. Written as DNA, the CDR3 is TGTGCCAGCAGTTATTGGGGGGACGAGCAGTTCTTC.

CDR3 in DNA: TGTGCCAGCAGCCCCGGACAGAGGAACACTGAAGCTTTCTTT. It is translated as CASSPGQRNTEAFF. The V and J genes are TRBV6-5 and TRBJ1-1, with D possibly matching TRBD1 (6 bases). Germline V gene lookup returns CDR1 MNHEY and CDR2 SVGAGI. CDR3 size: 14 residues. V lost 6 bases and J 1 base, leaving 12 bases between the germline ends.

The chain links TRBV19 to TRBJ2-7, with 10 bases that match TRBD1. This CDR3 has 15 residues. J was trimmed by 5 bases and V by 0 bases; bases with no gene match: 4. Germline V gives CDR1 LNHDA, CDR2 SQIVND (reference sequence). The CDR3 DNA sequence: TGTGCCAGTAGTATAGAGGGACAGGGGAACAACGAGCAGTACTTC. Translating gives CASSIEGQGNNEQYF. The full variable domain, in which reference TRBV19 and TRBJ2-7 provide the parts outside the CDR3, is DGGITQSPKYLFRKEGQNVTLSCEQNLNHDAMYWYRQDPGQGLRLIYYSQIVNDFQKGDIAEGYSVSREKKESFPLTVTSAQKNPTAFYLCASSIEGQGNNEQYFGPGTRLTVT.

The chain uses TRBV2 and TRBJ2-3; TRBD1 agrees at 8 bases. CDR1 SNHLY and CDR2 FYNNEI come from the germline V gene. V lost 2 bases and J lost 6; bases outside the gene matches: 4. The CDR3 is made up of 14 amino acids. CDR3 residues: CASSERQGADTQYF. The CDR3 DNA reads as TGTGCCAGCAGTGAAAGGCAGGGGGCGGATACGCAGTATTTT.

This chain links TRBV6-6 with TRBJ2-7, with 10 bases aligning to TRBD2. From germline, CDR1 is MNHNY and CDR2 SVGAGI (reference sequence). This CDR3 is built from 14 residues. J gave up 1 base and V 6 bases, and 3 bases lay outside the gene matches. The CDR3 sequence is CASRTSGYSYEQYF. CDR3 DNA: TGTGCCAGCAGGACTAGCGGGTATTCCTACGAGCAGTACTTC.

This chain links TRBV11-2 with TRBJ2-7; 7 bases agree with TRBD1. The CDR3 length is 13 residues. V shed 3 bases, J shed 2 bases, and the junction held 1 base outside the gene matches. From germline, CDR1 is SGHAT and CDR2 FQNNGV. The DNA for the CDR3 is TGTGCCAGCAGCTTTACAGGGGCCTACGAGCAGTACTTC. Translation gives CASSFTGAYEQYF.